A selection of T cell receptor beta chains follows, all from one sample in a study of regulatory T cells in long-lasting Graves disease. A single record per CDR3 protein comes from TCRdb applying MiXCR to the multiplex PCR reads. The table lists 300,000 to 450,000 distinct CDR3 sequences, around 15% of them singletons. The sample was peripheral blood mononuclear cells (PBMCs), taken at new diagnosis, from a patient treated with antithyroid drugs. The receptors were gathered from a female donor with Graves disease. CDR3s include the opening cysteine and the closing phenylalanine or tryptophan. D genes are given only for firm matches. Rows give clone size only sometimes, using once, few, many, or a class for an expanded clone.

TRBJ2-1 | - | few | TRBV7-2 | TGTGCCAGCAGCTTAGAGAGGAACAGGAACAATGAGCAGTTCTTC | CASSLERNRNNEQFF
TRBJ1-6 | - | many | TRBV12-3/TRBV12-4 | TGTGCCAGCAGAATGGGGGGACACTCTAATTCACCCCTCCACTTT | CASRMGGHSNSPLHF
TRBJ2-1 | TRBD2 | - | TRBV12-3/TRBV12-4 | TGTGCCAGCAGCCCTAGCGGGAGAGTCTTTTACAATGAGCAGTTCTTC | CASSPSGRVFYNEQFF
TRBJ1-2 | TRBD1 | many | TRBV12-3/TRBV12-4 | TGTGCCAGCAGTTTTCCAGGGACAGGCGGCTACACCTTC | CASSFPGTGGYTF
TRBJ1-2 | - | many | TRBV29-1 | TGCAGCGTTGATGATGGGGGCGTGGGCTATGGCTACACCTTC | CSVDDGGVGYGYTF
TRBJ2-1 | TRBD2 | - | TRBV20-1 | TGCAGCGCTAGTAGCGGGAGCGGTATTGAGCAGTTCTTC | CSASSGSGIEQFF
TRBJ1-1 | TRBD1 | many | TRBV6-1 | TGTGCCAGCAGTGAATACTCGGCAGGGGGGATTGTCACTGAAGCTTTCTTT | CASSEYSAGGIVTEAFF
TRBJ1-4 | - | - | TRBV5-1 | TGCGCCAGCAGCTTGTCAGGGGATGGGGAAAAACTGTTTTTT | CASSLSGDGEKLFF
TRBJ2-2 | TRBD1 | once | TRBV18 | TGTGCCAGCTCACTGGGACAGACCCCCACCGGGGAGCTGTTTTTT | CASSLGQTPTGELFF
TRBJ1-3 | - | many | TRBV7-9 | TGTGCCAGCAGCTTACGTGTGGCGTTCGAGAACACCATATATTTT | CASSLRVAFENTIYF
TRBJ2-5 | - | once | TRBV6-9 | TGCGCCAGCAGTGAGTCGTTGGACGGCTATCGGACCCAGTACTTC | CASSESLDGYRTQYF
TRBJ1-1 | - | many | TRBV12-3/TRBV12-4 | TGTGCCAGCAGTCGTCAAGAGACTGAAGCTTTCTTT | CASSRQETEAFF
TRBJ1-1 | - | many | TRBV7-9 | TGTGCCAGCAGCTCCAATATGGGGGACCCTGAAGCTTTCTTT | CASSSNMGDPEAFF
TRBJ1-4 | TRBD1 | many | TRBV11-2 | TGTGCCAGCAGCTTGGAACAGGGGGGAGGAGGCGAAAAACTGTTTTTT | CASSLEQGGGGEKLFF
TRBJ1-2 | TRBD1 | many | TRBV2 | TGTGCCAGCAGGACCCCGACAGGGGACGGCTACACCTTC | CASRTPTGDGYTF
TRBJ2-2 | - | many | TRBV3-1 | TGTGCCAGCAACTTGGAAACCGGGGAGCTGTTTTTT | CASNLETGELFF
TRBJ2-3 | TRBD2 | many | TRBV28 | TGTGCCAGCAGTTGGGGCGGGAGCCCAGATACGCAGTATTTT | CASSWGGSPDTQYF
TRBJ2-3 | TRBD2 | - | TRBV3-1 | TGTGCCAGCAGCCATAGTAGCGGGAGTGGAAGAGATACGCAGTATTTT | CASSHSSGSGRDTQYF
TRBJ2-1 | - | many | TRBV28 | TGTGCCAGCACCTTTACTCGGACCCTCCTTGGTGAGCAGTTCTTC | CASTFTRTLLGEQFF
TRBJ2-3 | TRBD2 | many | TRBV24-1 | TGTGCCGTCGTAGCGGGGGGACCCTCGGGCGGTGCAGATACGCAGTATTTT | CAVVAGGPSGGADTQYF
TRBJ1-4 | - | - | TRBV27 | TGTGCCAGCAGTATTAGGGAGGGTGAAAAACTGTTTTTT | CASSIREGEKLFF
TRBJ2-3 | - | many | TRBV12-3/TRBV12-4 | TGTGCCAGCAGCTCTACATGGGAGGGCACAGATACGCAGTATTTT | CASSSTWEGTDTQYF
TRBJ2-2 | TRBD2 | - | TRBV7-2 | TGTGCCAGCAGCTTAGTCTTAGCGGGAGGGCCTCAGGACACCGGGGAGCTGTTTTTT | CASSLVLAGGPQDTGELFF
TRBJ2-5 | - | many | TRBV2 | TGTGCCAGCACCGCGGGGACGGGGGGCGAGGCTCTGTACTTC | CASTAGTGGEALYF
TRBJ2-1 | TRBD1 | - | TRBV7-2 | TGTGCCAGCAGCTCAGGGACAGGGGACTCCTACAATGGGCAGTTCTTC | CASSSGTGDSYNGQFF
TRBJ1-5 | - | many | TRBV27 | TGTGCCAGCAGTTCCCTACCTCCTTCGGGTCAGCCCCAGCATTTT | CASSSLPPSGQPQHF
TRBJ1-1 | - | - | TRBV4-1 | TGCGCCAGCAGCCACGGGAGAGGCTGGAACACTGAAGCTTTCTTT | CASSHGRGWNTEAFF
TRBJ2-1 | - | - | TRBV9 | TGTGCCAGCAGCGTAGGAGAGGGGTACAATGAGCAGTTCTTC | CASSVGEGYNEQFF
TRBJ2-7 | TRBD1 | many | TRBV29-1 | TGCAGCGTTGTAGGGACAGGTAGCTCCTACGAGCAGTACTTC | CSVVGTGSSYEQYF
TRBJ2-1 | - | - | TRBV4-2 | TGTGCCAGCAGCCCAGGGGACCCCCGGCAGTTCTTC | CASSPGDPRQFF
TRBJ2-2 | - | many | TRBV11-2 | TGTGCCAGCAGCTTACAGGGCGTGGACACCGGGGAGCTGTTTTTT | CASSLQGVDTGELFF
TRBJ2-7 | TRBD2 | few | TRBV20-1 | TGCAGTGTCATAGGTGGCGGGAGGTGGGGGTACGAGCAGTACTTC | CSVIGGGRWGYEQYF
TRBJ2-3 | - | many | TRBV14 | TGTGCCAGCAGCCAAGTCACAACGGTCCCAGATACGCAGTATTTT | CASSQVTTVPDTQYF
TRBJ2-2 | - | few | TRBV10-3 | TGTGCCATCAAACGACCCACCGGGGAGCTGTTTTTT | CAIKRPTGELFF
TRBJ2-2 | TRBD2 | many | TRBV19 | TGTGCCAGTACCCGAAGCCAGCGGGAGGCCGGGACCGGGGAGCTGTTTTTT | CASTRSQREAGTGELFF
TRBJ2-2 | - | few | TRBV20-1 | TGCAGTGCTAGTCGGGGGGCGGACACCGGGGAGCTGTTTTTT | CSASRGADTGELFF
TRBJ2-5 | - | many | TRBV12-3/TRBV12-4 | TGTGCCAGCAGTTTAGCCGGGACGGCCCAAGAGACCCAGTACTTC | CASSLAGTAQETQYF
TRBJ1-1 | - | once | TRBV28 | TGTGCCAGCAGAACCCGGCCCCCGGAGGCTTTCTTT | CASRTRPPEAFF
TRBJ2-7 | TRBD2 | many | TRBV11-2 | TGTGCCAGCAGTCGACTAGCGGGAAAATACGAGCAGTACTTC | CASSRLAGKYEQYF
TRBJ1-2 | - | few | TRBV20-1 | TGCAGTGCTAGAGGGCAGGGAATTGACTATGGCTACACCTTC | CSARGQGIDYGYTF
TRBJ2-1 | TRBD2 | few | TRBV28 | TGTGCCAGCTTTAGCGGGAACTACAATGGGCAGTTCTTC | CASFSGNYNGQFF
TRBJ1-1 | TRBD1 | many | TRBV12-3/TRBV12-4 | TGTGCCAGCAGTGTCCCCGGGACAGGGAGAACTGAAGCTTTCTTT | CASSVPGTGRTEAFF
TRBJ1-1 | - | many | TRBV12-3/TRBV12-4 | TGTGCCAGCAGTTTAGCGGGACGGGAGAACACTGAAGCTTTCTTT | CASSLAGRENTEAFF
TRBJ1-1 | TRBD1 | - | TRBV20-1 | TGCAGTGCTCAGGGGGCGATCTCTGAAGCTTTCTTT | CSAQGAISEAFF
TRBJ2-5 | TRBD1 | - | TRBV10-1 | TGCGCCAGCAGTGGGGACAGGATTAACCAAGAGACCCAGTACTTC | CASSGDRINQETQYF
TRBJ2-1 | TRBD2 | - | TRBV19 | TGTGCCAGTAGTTCAACAAGGCAAGGGACTAGCGGGAGACATGGCAATGAGCAGTTCTTC | CASSSTRQGTSGRHGNEQFF
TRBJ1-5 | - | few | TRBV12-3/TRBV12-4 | TGTGCCAGCAGCTCCTCTATCAATCAGCCCCAGCATTTT | CASSSSINQPQHF
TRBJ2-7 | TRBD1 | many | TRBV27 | TGTGCCAGCAGTATCCAGACAGGGTGGGTCGACGAGCAGTACTTC | CASSIQTGWVDEQYF
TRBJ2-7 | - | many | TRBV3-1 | TGTGCCAGCTCACGGGGAACCTACGAGCAGTACTTC | CASSRGTYEQYF
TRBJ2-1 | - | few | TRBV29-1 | TGCAGGGTGGGATCGTTCTTTTACAATGAGCAGTTCTTC | CRVGSFFYNEQFF
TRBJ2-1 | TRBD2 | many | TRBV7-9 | TGTGCCAGTAGACAAGCGGGACCTTCCAACAATGAGCAGTTCTTC | CASRQAGPSNNEQFF
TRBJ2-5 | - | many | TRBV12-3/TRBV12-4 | TGTGCCAGCAGCCGGGTCCAAAAAGAGACCCAGTACTTC | CASSRVQKETQYF
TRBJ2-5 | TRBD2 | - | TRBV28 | TGTGCCAGCAGTTTGGCCGGACTAGCGGGAGAGCAAGAGACCCAGTACTTC | CASSLAGLAGEQETQYF
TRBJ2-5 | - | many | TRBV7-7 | TGTGCCAGCCGAGGGCGAGGGGAGACCCAGTACTTC | CASRGRGETQYF